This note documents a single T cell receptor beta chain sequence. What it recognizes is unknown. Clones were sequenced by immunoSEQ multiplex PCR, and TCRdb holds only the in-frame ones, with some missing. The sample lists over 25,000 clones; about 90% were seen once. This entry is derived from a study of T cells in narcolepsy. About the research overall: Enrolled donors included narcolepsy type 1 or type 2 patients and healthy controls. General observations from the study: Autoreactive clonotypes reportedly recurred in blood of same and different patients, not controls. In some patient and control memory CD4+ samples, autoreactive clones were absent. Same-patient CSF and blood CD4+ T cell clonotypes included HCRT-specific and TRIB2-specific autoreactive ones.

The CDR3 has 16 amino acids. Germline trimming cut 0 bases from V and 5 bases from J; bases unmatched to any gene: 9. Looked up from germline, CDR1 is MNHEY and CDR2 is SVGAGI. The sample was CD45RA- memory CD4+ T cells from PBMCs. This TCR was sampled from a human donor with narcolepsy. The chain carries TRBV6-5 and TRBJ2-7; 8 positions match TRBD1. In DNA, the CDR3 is TGTGCCAGCAGTTACTCGATACCACAGGGGGGTCACGAGCAGTACTTC. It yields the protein CASSYSIPQGGHEQYF.